These 18 T cell receptor beta chains were all obtained from the same sample, sequenced in a study of cytomegalovirus exposure and HLA in healthy donors. Both 60 Vbeta primers and 13 Jbeta primers went into the PCR. The data were produced by immunoSEQ multiplex PCR, yet TCRdb's version contains in-frame clones alone and is incomplete. The data hold about 200,000 clones, with 83% observed a single time. Material: PBMCs. The receptor source for this set is a girl aged 10-17 years in good health and CMV-seronegative.

The chain is built from TRBV11-2 and TRBJ2-1; TRBD2 is a possible D gene (5 bases). The CDR3 runs to 13 residues. Germline CDR1 is SGHAT and CDR2 is FQNNGV. Trimming shortened V by 1 base and J by 6 bases, and 7 bases separated the two germline ends. The CDR3 DNA is TGTGCCAGCAGCTTAGCCCTAGCCAATGAGCAGTTCTTC. This translates into CASSLALANEQFF.

CDR3 loop: CASKGGGLYHGYTF. The CDR3 coding sequence is TGTGCCAGCAAGGGAGGCGGACTATACCATGGCTACACCTTC. The rearrangement uses TRBV9 and TRBJ1-2; no clear D gene. Germline CDR1 reads SGDLS; CDR2 reads YYNGEE. V shed 6 bases and J shed 6 bases, with 18 bases lying between them. The CDR3 covers 14 residues.

The count of this clone is one. The chain carries TRBV28 and TRBJ1-1, with a tentative D call TRBD1 (6 bases). Trimming left V 3 bases short and J 1 base short, with 9 bases between. CDR1 is MDHEN and CDR2 is SYDVKM in the germline V gene. The CDR3 totals 14 residues. CDR3 loop: CASSFRGTNTEAFF. For the CDR3, the DNA is TGTGCCAGCAGTTTTAGGGGGACGAACACTGAAGCTTTCTTT.

The chain's CDR3 is CSVTGGAPQETQYF. For the CDR3, the DNA is TGCAGCGTTACAGGGGGCGCCCCCCAAGAGACCCAGTACTTC. The rearrangement joins TRBV29-1 to TRBJ2-5; 9 bases line up with TRBD1. The CDR3 has 14 amino acids. Germline V gives CDR1 SQVTM, CDR2 ANQGSEA. Unmatched junction bases numbered 5, after V lost 5 bases and J lost 1 base.

This clone came up once. The chain couples TRBV7-6 to TRBJ2-7; D call uncertain. Germline CDR1 SGHVS, CDR2 FNYEAQ. This CDR3 region has 13 residues. Trimming pared 5 bases from V and 3 bases from J, leaving 11 bases between. Here the CDR3 reads CASSLTLSYEQYF. CDR3 nucleotides: TGTGCCAGCAGCCTAACCCTAAGCTACGAGCAGTACTTC.

The chain employs TRBV28 and TRBJ1-5, with 7 bases lining up with TRBD1. V dropped 11 bases and J dropped 6; count of bases not matched to a gene: 10. The CDR3 loop spans 13 amino acids. CDR1 is MDHEN and CDR2 is SYDVKM in the germline V gene. The CDR3 reads CASYVAGGQPQHF. Written as DNA, the CDR3 is TGTGCCTCTTATGTCGCAGGGGGTCAGCCCCAGCATTTT.

The chain uses TRBV20-1 and TRBJ2-1, with TRBD2 as a possible D gene (5 bases). Germline V gene data show CDR1 as DFQATT and CDR2 as SNEGSKA (reference sequence). There are 11 residues in the CDR3. The CDR3 reads CRPQTGNEQFF. The CDR3 DNA is TGCAGGCCACAAACGGGGAATGAGCAGTTCTTC.

This rearrangement joins TRBV7-6 to TRBJ2-3; tentative D call: TRBD2 (6 bases). Germline lookup yields CDR1 SGHVS and CDR2 FNYEAQ. This CDR3 region has 17 residues. V lost 3 bases and J 0 bases, leaving 16 bases between the germline ends. The CDR3 is CASSLQSAGTSTDTQYF. The CDR3 region has the DNA TGTGCCAGCAGCTTGCAATCCGCGGGGACTAGCACAGATACGCAGTATTTT.

The chain is built from TRBV11-2 and TRBJ2-7; D might be TRBD2 (6 bases). V lost 5 bases to trimming and J lost 2 bases, with 19 bases between them. There are 16 residues in the CDR3. Looked up from germline, CDR1 is SGHAT and CDR2 is FQNNGV. The CDR3, as DNA: TGTGCCAGCAGCCCTCCCGGGACTTTAAGCCCCTACGAGCAGTACTTC. Translating gives CASSPPGTLSPYEQYF.

The chain has TRBV4-1 and TRBJ2-7, with D uncertain. With 0 bases removed from V and 2 bases from J, the gap between germline ends came to 5 bases. Germline V gene sequence: CDR1 MGHRA, CDR2 YSYEKL. This CDR3 contains 13 residues. CDR3 amino acids: CASSQDHAYEQYF. In DNA form, the CDR3 reads TGCGCCAGCAGCCAAGATCATGCCTACGAGCAGTACTTC.

The gene calls are TRBV21-1 and TRBJ2-7; the table's D call of TRBD1 was not tested on the DNA. TRBV21-1 is a documented pseudogene. CDR3 size: 14 residues. In nucleotides, the CDR3 is TGTGCCAGCAGAATGGGACAGCCTACCTACGAGCAGTACTTC. This encodes CASRMGQPTYEQYF.

This chain joins TRBV19 and TRBJ2-5, with D perhaps TRBD1 (5 bases). Trimming cost V 2 bases and J 3 bases, with 10 bases left between them. This CDR3 is 14 amino acids long. Per the germline V gene, CDR1 is LNHDA and CDR2 is SQIVND (reference sequence). This CDR3 reads CASSIRQGKETQYF. For the CDR3, the DNA is TGTGCCAGTAGTATACGCCAGGGAAAAGAGACCCAGTACTTC.

Remarks on this clone: At the DNA level, this CDR3 is encoded by other sequences in the same sample as well. This sequence joins TRBV18 and TRBJ2-6, with TRBD2 as a possible D gene (6 bases). Germline CDR1 reads KGHSH; CDR2 reads LQKENI. The length of the CDR3 is 16 residues. V gave up 2 bases and J gave up 4 bases, with 12 bases separating them. The CDR3 region is CASSPTGGSGANVLTF. CDR3 coding DNA: TGTGCCAGCTCACCAACCGGAGGGTCCGGGGCCAACGTCCTGACTTTC.

This chain connects TRBV2 to TRBJ2-2; TRBD2 aligns across 10 bases. Per germline, CDR1 SNHLY and CDR2 FYNNEI. The CDR3 is 17 amino acids. After removal of 1 base from V and 8 bases from J, the junction contained 10 bases not matched to a gene. CDR3 residues: CASSEVGPSGSRGELFF. The CDR3 DNA reads TGTGCCAGCAGTGAAGTCGGGCCTAGCGGGAGTAGAGGGGAGCTGTTTTTT.

The genes are TRBV25-1 and TRBJ2-7, with D perhaps TRBD1 (5 bases). The CDR3 covers 14 residues. V was trimmed by 2 bases and J by 1 base, leaving 9 bases between them. CDR1 and CDR2 (germline): MGHDK, SYGVNS. CDR3 region: CASSEGTGSYEQYF. CDR3 bases: TGTGCCAGCAGTGAAGGTACAGGATCCTACGAGCAGTACTTC.

This clone was seen more than once but under ten times. V is TRBV28 and J is TRBJ2-1, with TRBD2 matching 7 bases. The V segment lost 3 bases and the J segment 12 bases; nucleotides outside the gene matches: 5. The CDR3 spans 12 residues. The V gene's germline CDR1 is MDHEN and CDR2 SYDVKM. CDR3 sequence (DNA): TGTGCCAGCAGTTTCGGAGCTAGCGGGCAGTTCTTC. The encoded protein is CASSFGASGQFF.

The chain combines TRBV5-1 with TRBJ1-2, with D perhaps matching TRBD1 (6 bases). The V end lost 0 bases, the J end lost 6 bases, and 12 bases lay between the germline ends. Germline V gives CDR1 SGHRS, CDR2 YFSETQ. The CDR3 consists of 14 residues. The CDR3 loop reads CASSLEQGEDGYTF. CDR3 sequence (DNA): TGCGCCAGCAGCTTGGAACAGGGAGAGGATGGCTACACCTTC.

This chain links TRBV12-2 with TRBJ2-3; the table's D call of TRBD2 was not tested on the DNA. TRBV12-2 is a pseudogene segment. The CDR3 is 16 amino acids. DNA for the CDR3: TGTGCAAGTCGCCAAGGGACTAGCGGGAGAACAGATACGCAGTATTTT. Its translation is CASRQGTSGRTDTQYF.